The 3 T cell receptor beta chains presented below share a single source sample, sequenced in a study of identical twins. Via MiXCR, TCRdb re-called the 5' RACE reads, giving one row per CDR3 protein. The table shows hundreds of thousands of distinct CDR3 sequences, with around 8.6% occurring only once. This sample also appeared in a second study, on yellow fever vaccine responses in identical twins.

The sequenced sample was PBMCs. The receptor source for this set is a woman aged 18-35 years in good health.

The chain recombines TRBV20-1 with TRBJ2-7; 7 bases are a match to TRBD1. The CDR3 totals 13 residues. V lost 5 bases and J lost 3; bases outside the gene matches: 7. Germline V gene sequence: CDR1 DFQATT, CDR2 SNEGSKA (reference sequence). CDR3 DNA sequence: TGCAGTGCTTCGGACAGGTCAAACTACGAGCAGTACTTC. It encodes CSASDRSNYEQYF.

In its sample, this clonotype was seen many times. The chain uses TRBV7-2 and TRBJ2-3, with D hard to call. Between the trimmed V and J ends, which lost 1 base and 6 bases, there was a span of 8 bases. The germline CDR1 and CDR2 sequences are SGHTA and FQGNSA. The CDR3 runs 13 residues. CDR3 coding DNA: TGTGCCAGCAGCTTAGAGTTCTGGGATACGCAGTATTTT. It encodes CASSLEFWDTQYF.

This clonotype was seen at least ten times. This CDR3 is CASSQVKFNEQFF. CDR3 sequence (DNA): TGTGCCAGCAGCCAAGTTAAATTCAATGAGCAGTTCTTC. The chain combines TRBV4-2 with TRBJ2-1, with D unclear. The germline gives CDR1 LGHNA, CDR2 YNFKEQ. The CDR3 has 13 residues. Between the trimmed V and J ends, which lost 1 base and 6 bases, there was a span of 7 bases.